The entry below gives a single T cell receptor beta chain sequence along with its context. The CDR3 totals 14 residues. Germline V gene sequence: CDR1 SNHLY, CDR2 FYNNEI. The ends lost 6 bases at V and 0 bases at J; junction bases unmatched: 4. Authors' methods: Reference gene primer amplification gave nucleated cell count estimates. Sequencing used immunoSEQ multiplex PCR; TCRdb keeps in-frame clones, though not all of them. V and J calls and clone size are copied from that table; D and trimming were computed from the DNA. The table has about 300,000 clones, around 88% seen once. These data belong to a study of blood T cell repertoires in COVID-19. Study-level information: The study drew acute and convalescent COVID-19 samples from the United States, Italy and Spain. The cDNA or gDNA used as material had been derived from T cells, B-cell-depleted T cells, or PBMCs.

The genes are TRBV2 and TRBJ2-7; 8 bases are a match to TRBD1. The receptor was isolated from a woman aged 50 to 60 with acute or convalescent COVID-19. The sequencing sample was made of peripheral blood. DNA of the CDR3: TGTGCCAGCAGAGCCGGGACAGGCTCCTACGAGCAGTACTTC. It specifies CASRAGTGSYEQYF. Looking up the rest from reference TRBV2 and TRBJ2-7 gives the full variable domain: EPEVTQTPSHQVTQMGQEVILRCVPISNHLYFYWYRQILGQKVEFLVSFYNNEISEKSEIFDDQFSVERPDGSNFTLKIRSTKLEDSAMYFCASRAGTGSYEQYFGPGTRLTVT.